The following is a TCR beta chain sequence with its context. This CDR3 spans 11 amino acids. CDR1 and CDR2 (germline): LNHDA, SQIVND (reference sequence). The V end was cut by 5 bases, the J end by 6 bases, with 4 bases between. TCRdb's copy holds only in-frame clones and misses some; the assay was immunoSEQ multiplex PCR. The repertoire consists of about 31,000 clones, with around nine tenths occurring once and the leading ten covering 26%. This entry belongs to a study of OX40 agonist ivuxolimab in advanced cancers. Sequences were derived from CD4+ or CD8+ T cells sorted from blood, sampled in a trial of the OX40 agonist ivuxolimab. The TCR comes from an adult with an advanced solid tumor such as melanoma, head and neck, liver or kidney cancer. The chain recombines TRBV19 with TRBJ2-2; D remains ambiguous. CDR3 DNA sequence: TGTGCCAGTAGTGAGGCCGGGGAGCTGTTTTTT. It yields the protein CASSEAGELFF. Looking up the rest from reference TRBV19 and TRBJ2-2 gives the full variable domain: DGGITQSPKYLFRKEGQNVTLSCEQNLNHDAMYWYRQDPGQGLRLIYYSQIVNDFQKGDIAEGYSVSREKKESFPLTVTSAQKNPTAFYLCASSEAGELFFGEGSRLTVL.